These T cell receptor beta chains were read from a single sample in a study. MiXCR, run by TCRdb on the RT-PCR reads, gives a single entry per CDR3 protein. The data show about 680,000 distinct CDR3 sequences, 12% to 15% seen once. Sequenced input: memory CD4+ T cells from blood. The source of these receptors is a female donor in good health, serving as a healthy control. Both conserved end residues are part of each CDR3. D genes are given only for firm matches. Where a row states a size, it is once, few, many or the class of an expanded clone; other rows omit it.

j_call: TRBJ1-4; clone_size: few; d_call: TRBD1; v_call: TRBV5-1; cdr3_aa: CASSSGTGGREKLFF; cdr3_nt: TGCGCCAGCAGCTCAGGGACAGGGGGACGTGAAAAACTGTTTTTT
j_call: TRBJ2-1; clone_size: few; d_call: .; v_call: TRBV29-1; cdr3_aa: CSVDLGFAYNEQFF; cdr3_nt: TGCAGCGTCGACTTAGGTTTTGCCTACAATGAGCAGTTCTTC
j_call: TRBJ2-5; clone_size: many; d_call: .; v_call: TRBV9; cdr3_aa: CASSVVPGSGTQYF; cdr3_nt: TGTGCCAGCAGCGTAGTCCCCGGAAGTGGGACCCAGTACTTC
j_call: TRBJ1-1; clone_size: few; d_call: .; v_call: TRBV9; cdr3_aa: CASSETVNTEAFF; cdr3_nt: TGTGCCAGCAGTGAGACAGTGAACACTGAAGCTTTCTTT
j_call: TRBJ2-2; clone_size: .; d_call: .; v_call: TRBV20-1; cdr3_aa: CSASKGGNTGELFF; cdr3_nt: TGCAGTGCTAGTAAGGGGGGGAACACCGGGGAGCTGTTTTTT
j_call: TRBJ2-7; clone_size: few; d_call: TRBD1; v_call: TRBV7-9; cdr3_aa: CASSSILGAGGGHEQYF; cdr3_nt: TGTGCCAGCAGCTCTATTCTAGGGGCAGGGGGCGGCCACGAGCAGTACTTC
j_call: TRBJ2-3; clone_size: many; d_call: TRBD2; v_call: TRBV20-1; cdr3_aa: CSARRLAGGGDTQYF; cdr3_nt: TGCAGTGCTAGGCGACTAGCGGGGGGAGGCGATACGCAGTATTTT
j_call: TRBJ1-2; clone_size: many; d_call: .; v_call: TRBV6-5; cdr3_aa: CASSPGPSRGGYTF; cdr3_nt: TGTGCCAGCAGTCCGGGACCCTCAAGGGGTGGCTACACCTTC
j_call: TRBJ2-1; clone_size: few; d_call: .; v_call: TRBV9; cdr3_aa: CASSAEGRGLAYNEQFF; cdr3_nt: TGTGCCAGCAGCGCCGAGGGTCGGGGACTGGCCTACAATGAGCAGTTCTTC
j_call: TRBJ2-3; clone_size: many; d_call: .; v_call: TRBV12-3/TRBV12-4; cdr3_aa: CASRTGLGDTQYF; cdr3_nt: TGTGCCAGCAGGACGGGCCTTGGGGATACGCAGTATTTT
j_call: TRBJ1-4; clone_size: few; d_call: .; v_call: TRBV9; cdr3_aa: CASSVDLGTYEKLFF; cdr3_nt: TGTGCCAGCAGCGTAGATTTGGGGACTTATGAAAAACTGTTTTTT
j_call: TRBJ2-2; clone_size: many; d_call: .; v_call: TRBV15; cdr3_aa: CATSRDTASALTGELFF; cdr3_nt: TGTGCCACCAGCAGAGATACGGCTAGCGCCCTCACCGGGGAGCTGTTTTTT
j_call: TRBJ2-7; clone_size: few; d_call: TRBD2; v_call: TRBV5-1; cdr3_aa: CASSLLTSGSGEQYF; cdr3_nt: TGCGCCAGCAGCTTGTTGACTAGCGGGAGTGGTGAGCAGTACTTC
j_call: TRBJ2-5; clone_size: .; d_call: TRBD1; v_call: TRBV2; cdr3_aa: CASCTTGGIQETQYF; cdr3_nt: TGTGCCAGCTGTACGACAGGGGGCATCCAAGAGACCCAGTACTTC
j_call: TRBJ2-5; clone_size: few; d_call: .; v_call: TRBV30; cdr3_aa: CAWVPGAETQYF; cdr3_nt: TGTGCCTGGGTCCCTGGGGCAGAGACCCAGTACTTC
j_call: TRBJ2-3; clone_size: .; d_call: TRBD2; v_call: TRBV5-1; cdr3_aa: CASTLQMVAGGTDTQYF; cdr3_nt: TGCGCCAGCACCCTGCAGATGGTGGCGGGGGGAACAGATACGCAGTATTTT
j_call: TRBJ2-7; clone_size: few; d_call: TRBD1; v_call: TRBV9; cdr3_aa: CASSAAGQGNEQYF; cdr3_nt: TGTGCCAGCAGCGCGGCCGGACAGGGAAACGAGCAGTACTTC
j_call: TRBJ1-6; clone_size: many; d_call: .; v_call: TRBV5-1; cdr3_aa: CASSLVGAPSPLHF; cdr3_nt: TGCGCCAGCAGCTTGGTGGGGGCTCCTTCACCCCTCCACTTT
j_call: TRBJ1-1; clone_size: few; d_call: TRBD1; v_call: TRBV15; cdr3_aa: CATRSRGPRNTEAFF; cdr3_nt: TGTGCCACCAGGTCTAGGGGGCCCCGGAACACTGAAGCTTTCTTT
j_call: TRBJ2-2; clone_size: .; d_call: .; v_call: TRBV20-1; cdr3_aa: CSARVPRGGNTGELFF; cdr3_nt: TGCAGTGCTAGAGTTCCCCGGGGCGGGAACACCGGGGAGCTGTTTTTT
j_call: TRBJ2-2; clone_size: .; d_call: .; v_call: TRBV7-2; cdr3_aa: CASSLAATANTGELFF; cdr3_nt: TGTGCCAGCAGCTTAGCCGCGACGGCAAACACCGGGGAGCTGTTTTTT
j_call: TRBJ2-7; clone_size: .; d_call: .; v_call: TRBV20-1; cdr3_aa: CSAREIGGTAYEQYF; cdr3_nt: TGCAGTGCTAGAGAAATTGGGGGGACTGCCTACGAGCAGTACTTC
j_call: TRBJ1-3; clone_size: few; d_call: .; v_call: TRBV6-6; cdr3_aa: CASSPSVPVSGNTIYF; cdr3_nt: TGTGCCAGCAGTCCCAGTGTCCCGGTGTCTGGAAACACCATATATTTT
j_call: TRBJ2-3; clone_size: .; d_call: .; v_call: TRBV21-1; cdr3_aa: CASSKGWRTDTQYF; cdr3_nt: TGTGCCAGCAGCAAAGGTTGGAGGACAGATACGCAGTATTTT
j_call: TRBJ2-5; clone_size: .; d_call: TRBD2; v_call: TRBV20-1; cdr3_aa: CSASLAENKKGETQYF; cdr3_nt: TGCAGTGCTAGTCTAGCGGAGAATAAAAAGGGGGAGACCCAGTACTTC
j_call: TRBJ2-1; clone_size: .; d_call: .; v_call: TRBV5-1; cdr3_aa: CASSLEQARDNEQFF; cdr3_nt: TGCGCCAGCAGCTTGGAACAAGCCAGAGACAATGAGCAGTTCTTC
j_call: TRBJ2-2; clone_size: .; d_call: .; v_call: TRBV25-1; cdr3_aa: CASSDIRGAFGELFF; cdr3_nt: TGTGCCAGCAGTGATATAAGGGGGGCGTTCGGGGAGCTGTTTTTT
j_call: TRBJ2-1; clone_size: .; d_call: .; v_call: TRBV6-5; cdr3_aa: CASTRGGTNEQFF; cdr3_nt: TGTGCCAGCACCCGAGGGGGTACGAATGAGCAGTTCTTC
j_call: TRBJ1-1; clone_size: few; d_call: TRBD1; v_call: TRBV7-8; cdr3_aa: CASSLVAGGAFF; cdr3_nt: TGTGCCAGCAGCTTAGTTGCAGGGGGAGCTTTCTTT
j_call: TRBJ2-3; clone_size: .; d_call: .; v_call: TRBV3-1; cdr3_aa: CASSQSSSGDTQYF; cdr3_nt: TGTGCCAGCAGCCAGAGTTCGAGCGGGGATACGCAGTATTTT
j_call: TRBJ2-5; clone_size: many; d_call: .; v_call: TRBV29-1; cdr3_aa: CSIWTRETQYF; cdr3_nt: TGCAGCATATGGACTCGAGAGACCCAGTACTTC
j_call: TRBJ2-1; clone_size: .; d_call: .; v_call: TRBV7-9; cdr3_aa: CASSLGLGLGPFNNEQFF; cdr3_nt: TGTGCCAGCAGCTTAGGGCTTGGTCTGGGCCCATTTAACAATGAGCAGTTCTTC
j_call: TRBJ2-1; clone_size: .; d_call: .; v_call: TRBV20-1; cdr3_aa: CSARDQGQEGNEQFF; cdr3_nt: TGCAGTGCTAGAGATCAGGGTCAGGAGGGCAATGAGCAGTTCTTC
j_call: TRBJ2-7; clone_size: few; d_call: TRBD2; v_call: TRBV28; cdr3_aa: CASSPSGAGYEQYF; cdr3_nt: TGTGCCAGCAGTCCCAGCGGAGCGGGGTACGAGCAGTACTTC
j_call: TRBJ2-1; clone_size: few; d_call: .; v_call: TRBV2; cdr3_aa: CASMAAVYNEQFF; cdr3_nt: TGTGCCAGCATGGCAGCGGTATACAATGAGCAGTTCTTC
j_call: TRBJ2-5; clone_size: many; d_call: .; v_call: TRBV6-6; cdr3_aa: CASSQKGTNQETQYF; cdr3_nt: TGTGCCAGCAGTCAAAAAGGGACAAATCAAGAGACCCAGTACTTC
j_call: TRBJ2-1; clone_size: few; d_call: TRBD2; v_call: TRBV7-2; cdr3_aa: CASSPPNPGTIGQFF; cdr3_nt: TGTGCCAGCAGCCCTCCAAATCCCGGGACTATAGGGCAGTTCTTC
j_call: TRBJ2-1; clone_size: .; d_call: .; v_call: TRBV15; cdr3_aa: CATSRDLGTTNEQFF; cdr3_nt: TGTGCCACCAGCAGAGATCTTGGGACAACTAATGAGCAGTTCTTC
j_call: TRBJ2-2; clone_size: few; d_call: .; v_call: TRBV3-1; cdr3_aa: CASSQVGRTNTGELFF; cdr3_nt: TGTGCCAGCAGCCAAGTTGGGCGAACGAACACCGGGGAGCTGTTTTTT
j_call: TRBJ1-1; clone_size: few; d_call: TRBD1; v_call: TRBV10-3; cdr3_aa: CAISEMGQGATEAFF; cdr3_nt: TGTGCCATCAGTGAAATGGGGCAGGGGGCCACTGAAGCTTTCTTT
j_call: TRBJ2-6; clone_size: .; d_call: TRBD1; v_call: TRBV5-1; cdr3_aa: CASSLFFGQGSSGANVLTF; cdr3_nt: TGCGCCAGCAGCCTGTTCTTCGGACAGGGTTCGTCTGGGGCCAACGTCCTGACTTTC
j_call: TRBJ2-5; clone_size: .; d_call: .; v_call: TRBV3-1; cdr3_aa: CASSHSGIQETQYF; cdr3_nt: TGTGCCAGCAGCCATTCAGGGATCCAAGAGACCCAGTACTTC
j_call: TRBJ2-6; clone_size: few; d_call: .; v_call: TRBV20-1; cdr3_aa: CSAAPGTSVWGANVLTF; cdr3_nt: TGCAGTGCCGCACCCGGGACATCCGTATGGGGGGCCAACGTCCTGACTTTC
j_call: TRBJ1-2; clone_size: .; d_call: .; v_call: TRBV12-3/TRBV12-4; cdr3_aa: CATKKTDNYGYTF; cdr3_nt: TGTGCCACCAAGAAAACTGACAACTATGGCTACACCTTC
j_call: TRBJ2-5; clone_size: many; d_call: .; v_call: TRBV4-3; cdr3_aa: CASSQGSGLVRETQYF; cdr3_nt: TGCGCCAGCAGCCAAGGAAGCGGGTTAGTGAGAGAGACCCAGTACTTC
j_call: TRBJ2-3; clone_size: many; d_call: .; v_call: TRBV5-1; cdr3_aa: CASSASGQSRDTQYF; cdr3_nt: TGCGCCAGCAGTGCTTCGGGCCAAAGTAGGGATACGCAGTATTTT
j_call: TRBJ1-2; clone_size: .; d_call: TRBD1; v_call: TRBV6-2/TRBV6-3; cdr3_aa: CASSGPDRGEIAGYTF; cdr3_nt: TGTGCCAGCAGTGGCCCGGACAGGGGGGAAATCGCTGGCTACACCTTC
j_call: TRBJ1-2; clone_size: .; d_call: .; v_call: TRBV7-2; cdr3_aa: CATQVPGREINYGYTF; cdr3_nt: TGTGCCACCCAGGTTCCGGGACGGGAAATTAACTATGGCTACACCTTC
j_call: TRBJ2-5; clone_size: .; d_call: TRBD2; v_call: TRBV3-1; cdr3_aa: CASRLTSGNSGETQYF; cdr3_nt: TGTGCCAGCAGGCTTACTAGCGGGAATTCAGGAGAGACCCAGTACTTC
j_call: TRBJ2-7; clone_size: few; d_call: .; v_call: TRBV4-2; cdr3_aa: CASSPEGGPGLAYEQYF; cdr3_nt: TGTGCCAGCAGCCCCGAAGGTGGGCCGGGACTGGCCTACGAGCAGTACTTC
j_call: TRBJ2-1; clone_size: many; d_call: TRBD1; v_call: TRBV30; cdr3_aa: CAWRRQGRNEQFF; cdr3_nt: TGTGCCTGGAGGAGACAGGGGCGTAATGAGCAGTTCTTC
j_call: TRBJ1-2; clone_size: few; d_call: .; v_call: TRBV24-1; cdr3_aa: CATSDPIANYGYTF; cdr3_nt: TGTGCCACCAGTGATCCGATAGCTAACTATGGCTACACCTTC
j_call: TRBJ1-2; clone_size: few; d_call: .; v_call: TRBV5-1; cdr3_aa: CASSSQGPLDGYTF; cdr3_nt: TGCGCCAGCAGCTCGCAGGGCCCCTTGGATGGCTACACCTTC